This section outlines one T cell receptor beta chain sequence together with its context. What it binds is not known. TCRdb reprocessed the reads with MiXCR, giving one entry per CDR3 protein. Counted here are around 300,000 distinct CDR3 sequences, roughly a fifth occurring once; the ten biggest clones make up approximately 19%. Germline-derived CDR1 and CDR2 are MDHEN and SYDVKM. There are 13 residues in the CDR3. The V and J ends lost 5 bases and 11 bases respectively, with 17 bases between them. This sample stems from a study of T cell repertoires in cytomegalovirus infection. Turning to the study itself: Use of recently identified HLA-C-restricted and well-studied HLA-B-restricted CMV epitopes was part of the study. Study-wide findings and caveats: Within the response measured ex vivo, HLA-C-restricted CMV-specific TCR beta clonotypes were dominant.

Sequences were derived from cultured PBMCs, sampled from culture after CMV antigen stimulation. The chain has TRBV28 and TRBJ2-3, with TRBD1 as a possible D gene (5 bases). The clonotype was recovered from a human donor in good health (CMV status not recorded). Some clones in this sample may be carry-over from other donors' samples. Written as DNA, the CDR3 is TGTGCCAGCAGTGAACTTTTGGGGCGGCTGCAGTATTTT. Its translation is CASSELLGRLQYF.